This record covers a single T cell receptor (beta chain). Its recognized antigen is unknown. No qualities accompany the bases; no much larger clone lies one base away. The trim is 2 bases for V and 3 bases for J, with a gap of 5 bases between the germline ends. The CDR3 holds 11 amino acids from the cysteine to the phenylalanine. The kept DNA is CDR3 alone, 33 bases in frame from the first base. From the germline V gene (reference sequence), CDR1 is GTSNPN and CDR2 is SVGIG. The data stem from a study of early T cells in non-severe SARS-CoV-2 infection (dated by TCRdb to about 2021). Notes on the research overall: Because TCR sequencing relied on bulk RNA taken from unsorted whole blood, pairing of alpha and beta chains was not possible.

A case-control design nested within a healthcare worker cohort in London, UK, was used, with weekly nasopharyngeal swab PCR tests and blood sampling performed. Between 23 and 31 March 2020, the week of the UK lockdown, healthcare workers were enrolled and then followed up weekly for as long as 16 weeks. Receptor libraries were prepared by 5' RACE. The instrument given in TCRdb is NextSeq 500. In the TCR library protocol, unique molecular identifiers were attached to individual cDNA molecules to correct for PCR bias and sequencing error. Sequencing covered both TCR alpha and beta chains, and within each sample the abundances of alpha and beta sequences were tightly co-correlated. Per the original workflow: Decombinator V4 was used to perform V gene, J gene and CDR3 annotation of TCR sequences. TCRs were defined as expanded if a significant change between any two time points was detected under a Poisson model with p below 0.0001. TCR abundances were normalised to the total number of TCRs sequenced in each sample and reported as counts per million. MAIT TCRs were defined by TRAV1-2 paired with TRAJ12, TRAJ20 or TRAJ33, and iNKT TCRs by TRAV10 paired with TRAJ18. VDJdb, accessed 1 November 2021, was searched for CMV, EBV and SARS-CoV-2 annotated TCRs, excluding TCRs annotated for multiple antigens. Using fastp trimming at Q25 and MiXCR clonotype assembly, TCRdb reanalyzed the public sequencing data and kept in-frame beta chains. Every CDR3 protein is listed once, alongside the most common genes and DNA of its rows. The V and J calls and clone size come from TCRdb's table, not from the authors' own analysis. The sample has 75,000 to 80,000 distinct CDR3 sequences on record, about 10% of them singletons. The ten top clones hold 9.5% to 15% of the sample.

Study-level results and caveats: VDJdb matching was skewed toward anti-spike CD8 responses and likely underestimated virus-specific expansions by missing private and CD4 specificities.

The sequence links TRBV30 to TRBJ2-7; no D gene is confidently identified. This clonotype was obtained from an adult who was a healthcare worker with PCR-confirmed SARS-CoV-2 infection or an uninfected control (not recorded which). Sequencing used whole blood, obtained at baseline. The sequenced DNA: TGTGCCTGGAGTAGCGTCTACGAGCAGTACTTC. Translated, it reads CAWSSVYEQYF.